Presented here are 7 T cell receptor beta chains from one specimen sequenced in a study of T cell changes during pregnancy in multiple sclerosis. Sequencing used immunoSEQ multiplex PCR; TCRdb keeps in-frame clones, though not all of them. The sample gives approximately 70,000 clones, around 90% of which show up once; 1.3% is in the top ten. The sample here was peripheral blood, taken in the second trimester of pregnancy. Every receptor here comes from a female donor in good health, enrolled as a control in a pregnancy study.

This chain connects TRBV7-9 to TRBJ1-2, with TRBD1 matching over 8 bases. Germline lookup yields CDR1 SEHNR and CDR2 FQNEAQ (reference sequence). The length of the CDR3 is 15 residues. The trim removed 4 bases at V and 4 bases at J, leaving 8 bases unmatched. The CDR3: CASSSGTGILYGYTF. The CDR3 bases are TGTGCCAGCAGCTCCGGGACAGGTATCCTCTATGGCTACACCTTC.

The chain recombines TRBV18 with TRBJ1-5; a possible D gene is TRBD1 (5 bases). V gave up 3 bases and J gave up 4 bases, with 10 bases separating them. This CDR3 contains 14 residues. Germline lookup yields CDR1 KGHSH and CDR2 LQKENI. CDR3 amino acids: CASSPMDTNQPQHF. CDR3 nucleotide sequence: TGTGCCAGCTCACCCATGGACACAAATCAGCCCCAGCATTTT.

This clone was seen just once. The CDR3 sequence: CASSATSGRALTGEQYF. The CDR3, as DNA: TGTGCCAGCAGCGCGACTAGCGGGAGGGCCTTGACTGGAGAGCAGTACTTC. This chain links TRBV9 with TRBJ2-7, with TRBD2 matching 14 bases. The CDR3 has 17 amino acids. Germline CDR1 reads SGDLS; CDR2 reads YYNGEE. V dropped 3 bases and J dropped 7; count of bases not matched to a gene: 12.

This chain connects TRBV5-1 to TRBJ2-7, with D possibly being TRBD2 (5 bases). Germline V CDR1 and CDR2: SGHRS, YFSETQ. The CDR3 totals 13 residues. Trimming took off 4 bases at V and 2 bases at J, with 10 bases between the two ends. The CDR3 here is CASSHGGPYEQYF. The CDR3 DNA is TGCGCCAGCAGCCACGGAGGCCCCTACGAGCAGTACTTC.

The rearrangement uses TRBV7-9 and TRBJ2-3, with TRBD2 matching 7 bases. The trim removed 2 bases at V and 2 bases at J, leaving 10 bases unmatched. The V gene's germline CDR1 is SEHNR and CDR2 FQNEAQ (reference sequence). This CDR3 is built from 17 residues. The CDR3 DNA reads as TGTGCCAGCAGCTTACGAGTTGGGCTAGCGGACACAGATACGCAGTATTTT. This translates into CASSLRVGLADTDTQYF.

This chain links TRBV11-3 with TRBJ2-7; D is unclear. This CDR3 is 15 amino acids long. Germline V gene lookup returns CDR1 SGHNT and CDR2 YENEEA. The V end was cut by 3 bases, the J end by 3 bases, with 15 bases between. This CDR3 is CASSFTRGEHYEQYF. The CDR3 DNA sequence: TGTGCCAGCAGCTTTACGAGAGGAGAGCACTACGAGCAGTACTTC.

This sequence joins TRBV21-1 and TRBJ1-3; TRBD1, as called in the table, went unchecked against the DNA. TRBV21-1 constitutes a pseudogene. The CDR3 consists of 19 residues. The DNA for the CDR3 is TGTGCCAGCCCTAAAAGCTTTGGCCGAGGACAGAACTCTGGAAACACCATATATTTT. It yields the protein CASPKSFGRGQNSGNTIYF.